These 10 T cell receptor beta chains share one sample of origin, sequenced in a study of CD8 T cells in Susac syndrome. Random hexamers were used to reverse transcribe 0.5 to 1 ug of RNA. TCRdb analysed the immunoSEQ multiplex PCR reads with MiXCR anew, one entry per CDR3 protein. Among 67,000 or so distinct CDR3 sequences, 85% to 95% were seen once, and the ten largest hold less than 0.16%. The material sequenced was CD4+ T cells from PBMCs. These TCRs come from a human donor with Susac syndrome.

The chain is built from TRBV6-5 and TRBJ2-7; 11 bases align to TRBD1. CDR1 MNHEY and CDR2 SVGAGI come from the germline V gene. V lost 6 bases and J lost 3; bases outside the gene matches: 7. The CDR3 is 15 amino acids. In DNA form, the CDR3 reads TGTGCCAGCAGGAGTACGGGACAGGGGGACTACGAGCAGTACTTC. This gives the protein CASRSTGQGDYEQYF.

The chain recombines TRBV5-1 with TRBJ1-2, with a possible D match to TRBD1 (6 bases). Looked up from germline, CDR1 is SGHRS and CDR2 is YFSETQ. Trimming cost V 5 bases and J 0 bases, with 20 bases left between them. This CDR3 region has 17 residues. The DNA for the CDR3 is TGCGCCAGCAGTAACTGGTCCGGACAGCTCTCTAACTATGGCTACACCTTC. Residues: CASSNWSGQLSNYGYTF.

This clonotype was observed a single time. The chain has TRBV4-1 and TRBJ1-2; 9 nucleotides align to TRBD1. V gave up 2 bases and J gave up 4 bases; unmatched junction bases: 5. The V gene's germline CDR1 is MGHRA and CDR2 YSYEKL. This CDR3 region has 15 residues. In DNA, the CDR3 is TGCGCCAGCAGCCAAATACAGGGGGCGGGCTATGGCTACACCTTC. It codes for CASSQIQGAGYGYTF.

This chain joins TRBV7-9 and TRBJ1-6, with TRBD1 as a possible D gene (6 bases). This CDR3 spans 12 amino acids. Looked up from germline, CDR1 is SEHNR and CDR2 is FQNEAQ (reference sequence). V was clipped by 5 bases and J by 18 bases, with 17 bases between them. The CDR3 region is CASSQQGLSPHF. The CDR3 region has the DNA TGTGCCAGCAGCCAACAGGGCCTCTCTCCCCACTTT.

DNA for the CDR3: TGTGCCACCAGTGAGTCAGGGGCTCCGGAAGCTTTCTTT. Residues: CATSESGAPEAFF. V and J are TRBV24-1 and TRBJ1-1; perhaps TRBD1 as D (6 bases). This CDR3 spans 13 amino acids. Germline V gene lookup returns CDR1 KGHDR and CDR2 SFDVKD. The V gene lost 4 bases and the J gene lost 8 bases, with 13 bases spanning the gap.

CDR3 sequence reads: CARSRGLAAFTDTQYF. In DNA, the CDR3 is TGTGCCAGAAGCCGGGGACTAGCGGCGTTCACAGATACGCAGTATTTT. The chain links TRBV5-3 to TRBJ2-3; 11 bases are a match to TRBD2. TRBV5-3 is classed as an ORF, of uncertain function. V dropped 4 bases and J dropped 2; count of bases not matched to a gene: 6. The CDR3 is 16 residues long.

The CDR3 sequence is CASTMGQSISTDTQYF. For the CDR3, the DNA is TGTGCCAGTACCATGGGACAGAGTATTAGCACAGATACGCAGTATTTT. The J gene is TRBJ2-3, the V gene TRBV19; 7 bases agree with TRBD1. The V gene's germline CDR1 is LNHDA and CDR2 SQIVND (reference sequence). The CDR3 consists of 16 residues. Losses at the gene ends were 7 bases for V and 0 bases for J; bases not matched to a gene: 10.

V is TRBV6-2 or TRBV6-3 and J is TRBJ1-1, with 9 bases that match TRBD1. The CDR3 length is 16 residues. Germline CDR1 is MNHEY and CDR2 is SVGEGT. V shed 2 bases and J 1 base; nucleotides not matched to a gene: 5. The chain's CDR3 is CASSYRQGDSNTEAFF. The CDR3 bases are TGTGCCAGCAGTTACCGACAGGGGGATTCGAACACTGAAGCTTTCTTT.

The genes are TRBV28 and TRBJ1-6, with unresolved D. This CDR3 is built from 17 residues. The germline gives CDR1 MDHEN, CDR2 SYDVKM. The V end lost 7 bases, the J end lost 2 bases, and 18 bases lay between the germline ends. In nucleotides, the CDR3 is TGTGCCAGCACCCAAGCTCGCCTCCCGACCTATAATTCACCCCTCCACTTT. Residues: CASTQARLPTYNSPLHF.

The CDR3 spells CASSVGSRPSYEQYF. CDR3 in DNA: TGTGCCAGCAGCGTAGGTAGCCGTCCTTCCTACGAGCAGTACTTC. The chain recombines TRBV9 with TRBJ2-7, with D hard to call. Germline V gene sequence: CDR1 SGDLS, CDR2 YYNGEE. The V end lost 0 bases, the J end lost 1 base, and 11 bases lay between the germline ends. The CDR3 runs to 15 residues.